Sequencing of this TCR beta chain was carried out in a study of cytomegalovirus exposure and HLA in healthy donors. General observations from the study: HLA alleles were associated with 16,000 or so TCR beta sequences in a later analysis at 0.05 false discovery rate. Presence/absence analyses assumed roughly uniform sequencing depth across donors.

Note on this clone: The antigen remains unidentified.

A multiplex PCR was run with 60 Vbeta primers and 13 Jbeta primers. The data were produced by immunoSEQ multiplex PCR, yet TCRdb's version contains in-frame clones alone and is incomplete. The sample lists 60,000 to 85,000 clones, 65% to 85% occurring once. The sequence was obtained from a man aged 55-75 years in good health and CMV-seropositive. Sample: PBMCs.

Here the CDR3 reads CASSVSLAGSAGSEQYF. CDR3 bases: TGTGCCAGCAGTGTTTCACTAGCGGGAAGCGCTGGTTCCGAGCAGTACTTC. This rearrangement joins TRBV6-1 to TRBJ2-7; 10 positions agree with TRBD2. There are 17 residues in the CDR3. CDR1 and CDR2 from the germline V gene are MNHNS and SASEGT. V was pared by 4 bases and J by 6 bases, with 15 bases of the junction left unmatched.